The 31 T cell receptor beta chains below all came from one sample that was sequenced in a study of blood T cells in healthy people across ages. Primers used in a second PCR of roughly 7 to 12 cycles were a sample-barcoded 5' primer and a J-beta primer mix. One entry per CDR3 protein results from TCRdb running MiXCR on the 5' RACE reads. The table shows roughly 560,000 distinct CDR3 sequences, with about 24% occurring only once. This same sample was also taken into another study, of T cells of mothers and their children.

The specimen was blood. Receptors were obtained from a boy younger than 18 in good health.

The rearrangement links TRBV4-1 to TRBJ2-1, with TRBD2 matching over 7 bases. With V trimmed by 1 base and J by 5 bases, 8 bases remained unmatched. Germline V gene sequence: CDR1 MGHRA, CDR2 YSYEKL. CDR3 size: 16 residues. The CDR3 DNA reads TGCGCCAGCAGCCAAGTGGGGCTAGCGGCAGACAATGAGCAGTTCTTC. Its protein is CASSQVGLAADNEQFF.

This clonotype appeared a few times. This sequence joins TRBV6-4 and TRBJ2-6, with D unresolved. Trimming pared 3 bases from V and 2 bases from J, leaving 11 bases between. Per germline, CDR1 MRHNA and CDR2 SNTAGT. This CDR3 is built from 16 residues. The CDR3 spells CASSDQGQAGANVLTF. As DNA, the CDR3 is TGTGCCAGCAGTGATCAAGGGCAAGCTGGGGCCAACGTCCTGACTTTC.

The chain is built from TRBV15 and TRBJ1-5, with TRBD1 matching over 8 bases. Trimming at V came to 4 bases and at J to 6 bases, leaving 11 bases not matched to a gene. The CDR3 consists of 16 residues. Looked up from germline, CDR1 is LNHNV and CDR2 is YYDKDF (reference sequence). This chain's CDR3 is CATSKGQGLNSQPQHF. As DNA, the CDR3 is TGTGCCACCAGCAAAGGACAGGGTCTAAATAGTCAGCCCCAGCATTTT.

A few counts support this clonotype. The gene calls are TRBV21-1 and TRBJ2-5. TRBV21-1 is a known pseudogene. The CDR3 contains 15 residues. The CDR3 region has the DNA TGTGCCAGCAGCAAAGAGGTGACAACCTACAATGAGCAGCTCTTC. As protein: CASSKEVTTYNEQLF.

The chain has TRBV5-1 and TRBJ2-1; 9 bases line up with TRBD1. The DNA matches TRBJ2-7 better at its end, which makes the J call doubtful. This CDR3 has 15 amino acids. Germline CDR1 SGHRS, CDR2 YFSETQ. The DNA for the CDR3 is TGCGCCAGCAGCAGACCGGGACAGGGACGCTACGAGCAGTACTTC. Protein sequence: CASSRPGQGRYEQYF.

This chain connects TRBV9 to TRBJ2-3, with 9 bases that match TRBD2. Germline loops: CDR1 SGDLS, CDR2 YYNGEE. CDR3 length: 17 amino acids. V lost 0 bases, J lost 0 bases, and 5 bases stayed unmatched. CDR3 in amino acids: CASSVGGAGGSTDTQYF. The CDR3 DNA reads TGTGCCAGCAGCGTAGGGGGAGCGGGAGGAAGCACAGATACGCAGTATTTT.

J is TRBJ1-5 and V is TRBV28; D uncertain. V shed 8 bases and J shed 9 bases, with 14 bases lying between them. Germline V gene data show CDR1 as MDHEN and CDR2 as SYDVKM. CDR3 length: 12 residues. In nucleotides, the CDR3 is TGTGCCAGCCGGGCCGATGGTTTGCCCCAGCATTTT. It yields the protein CASRADGLPQHF.

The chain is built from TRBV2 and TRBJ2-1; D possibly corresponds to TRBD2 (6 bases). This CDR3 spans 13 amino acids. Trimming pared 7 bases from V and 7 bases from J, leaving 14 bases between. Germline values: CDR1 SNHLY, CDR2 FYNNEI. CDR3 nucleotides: TGTGCCAGCATGGGACTTGAGGAGAATGAGCAGTTCTTC. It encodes CASMGLEENEQFF.

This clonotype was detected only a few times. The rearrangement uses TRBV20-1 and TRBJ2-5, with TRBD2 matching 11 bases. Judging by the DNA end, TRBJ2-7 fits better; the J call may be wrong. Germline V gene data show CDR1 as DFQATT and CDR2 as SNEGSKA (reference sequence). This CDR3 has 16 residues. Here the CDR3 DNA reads TGCAGTGCTAGACGTCCGACTAGCGGGGACTCCTACGAGCAGTACTTC. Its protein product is CSARRPTSGDSYEQYF.

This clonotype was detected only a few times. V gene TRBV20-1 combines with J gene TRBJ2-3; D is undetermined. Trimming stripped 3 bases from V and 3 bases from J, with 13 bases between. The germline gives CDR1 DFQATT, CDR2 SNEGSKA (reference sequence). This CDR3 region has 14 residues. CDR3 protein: CSASYSKATDTQYF. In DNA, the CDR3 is TGCAGTGCTAGTTACAGCAAAGCAACAGATACGCAGTATTTT.

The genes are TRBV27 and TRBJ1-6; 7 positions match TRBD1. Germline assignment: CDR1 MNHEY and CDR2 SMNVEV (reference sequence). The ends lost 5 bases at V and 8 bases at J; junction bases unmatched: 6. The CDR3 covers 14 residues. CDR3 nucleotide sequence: TGTGCCAGCAGTATGAGGGGGCTGGATTCACCCCTCCACTTT. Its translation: CASSMRGLDSPLHF.

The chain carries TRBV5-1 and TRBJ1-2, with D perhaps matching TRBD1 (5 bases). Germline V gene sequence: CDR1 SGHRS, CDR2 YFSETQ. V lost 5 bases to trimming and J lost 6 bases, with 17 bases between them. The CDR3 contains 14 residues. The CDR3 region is CASSEGTQQDGYTF. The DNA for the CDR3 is TGCGCCAGCAGTGAGGGGACCCAGCAGGATGGCTACACCTTC.

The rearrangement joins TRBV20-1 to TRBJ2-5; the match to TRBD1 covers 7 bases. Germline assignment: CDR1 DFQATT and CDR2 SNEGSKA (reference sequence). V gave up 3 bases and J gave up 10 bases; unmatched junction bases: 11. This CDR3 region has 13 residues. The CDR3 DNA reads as TGCAGTGCTAGTGACAGGGCGGCGGTGGGCCAGTACTTC. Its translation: CSASDRAAVGQYF.

CDR3 loop: CSAEGTGGDYGYTF. The CDR3 DNA reads as TGCAGTGCTGAGGGGACAGGGGGCGACTATGGCTACACCTTC. The chain uses TRBV20-1 and TRBJ1-2; TRBD1 matches at 12 bases. Unmatched junction bases numbered 4, after V lost 5 bases and J lost 3 bases. CDR1 and CDR2 (germline): DFQATT, SNEGSKA (reference sequence). The CDR3 covers 14 residues.

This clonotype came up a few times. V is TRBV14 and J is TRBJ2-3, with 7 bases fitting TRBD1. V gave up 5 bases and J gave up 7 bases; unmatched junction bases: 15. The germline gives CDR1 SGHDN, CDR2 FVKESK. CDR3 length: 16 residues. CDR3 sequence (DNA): TGTGCCAGCAGCGTGGGACAGTGGGGCGTCAGGTATACGCAGTATTTT. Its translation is CASSVGQWGVRYTQYF. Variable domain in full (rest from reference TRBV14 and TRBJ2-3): EAGVTQFPSHSVIEKGQTVTLRCDPISGHDNLYWYRRVMGKEIKFLLHFVKESKQDESGMPNNRFLAERTGGTYSTLKVQPAELEDSGVYFCASSVGQWGVRYTQYFGPGTRLTVL.

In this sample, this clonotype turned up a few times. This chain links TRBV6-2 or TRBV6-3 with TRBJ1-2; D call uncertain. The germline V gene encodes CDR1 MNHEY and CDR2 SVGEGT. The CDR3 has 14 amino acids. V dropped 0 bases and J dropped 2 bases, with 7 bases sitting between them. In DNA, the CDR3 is TGTGCCAGCAGTTACTCGAGCCAAAACTATGGCTACACCTTC. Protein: CASSYSSQNYGYTF.

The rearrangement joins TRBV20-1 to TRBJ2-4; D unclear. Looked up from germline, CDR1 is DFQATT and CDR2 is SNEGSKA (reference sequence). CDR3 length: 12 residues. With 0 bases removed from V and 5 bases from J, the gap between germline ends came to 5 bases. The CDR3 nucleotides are TGCAGTGCTAGAGATCGGGAAAACATTCAGTACTTC. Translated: CSARDRENIQYF.

This CDR3 reads CASRTGTETQYF. The CDR3 nucleotides are TGTGCCAGCAGGACAGGGACAGAGACCCAGTACTTC. The chain combines TRBV27 with TRBJ2-5; 7 positions match TRBD1. There are 12 residues in the CDR3. Trimming cost V 6 bases and J 4 bases; bases outside gene matches: 2. The germline V gene has CDR1 MNHEY and CDR2 SMNVEV (reference sequence).

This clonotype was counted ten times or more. Here the CDR3 reads CASSVGAGFGADTQYF. Written as DNA, the CDR3 is TGTGCCAGCAGCGTAGGGGCAGGTTTCGGCGCAGATACGCAGTATTTT. The chain links TRBV9 to TRBJ2-3; D call uncertain. Germline V gene sequence: CDR1 SGDLS, CDR2 YYNGEE. CDR3 length equals 16 residues. V lost 0 bases, J lost 4 bases, and 15 bases lay in between.

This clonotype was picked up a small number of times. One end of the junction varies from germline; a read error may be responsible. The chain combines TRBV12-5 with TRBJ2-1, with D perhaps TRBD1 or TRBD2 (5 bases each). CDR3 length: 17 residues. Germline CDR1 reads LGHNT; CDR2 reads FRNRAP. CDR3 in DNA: TGTGCTAGTGGTTTGAGTATCGGGGCGAGCTCCTACAACGAGCAGTTCTTC. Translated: CASGLSIGASSYNEQFF.

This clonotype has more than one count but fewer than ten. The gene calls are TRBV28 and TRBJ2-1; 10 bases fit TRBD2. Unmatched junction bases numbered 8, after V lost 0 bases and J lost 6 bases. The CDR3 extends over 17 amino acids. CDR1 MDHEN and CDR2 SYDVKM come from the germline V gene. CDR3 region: CASSLWASGSLANEQFF. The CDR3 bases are TGTGCCAGCAGTTTATGGGCTAGCGGGAGTCTTGCCAATGAGCAGTTCTTC.

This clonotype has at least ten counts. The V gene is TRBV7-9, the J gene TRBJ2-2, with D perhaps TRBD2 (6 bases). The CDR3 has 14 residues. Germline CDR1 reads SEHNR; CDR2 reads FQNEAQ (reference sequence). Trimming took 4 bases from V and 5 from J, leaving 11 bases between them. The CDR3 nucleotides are TGTGCCAGCAGCTCCAGTGGGGGGACCGGGGAGCTGTTTTTT. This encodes CASSSSGGTGELFF. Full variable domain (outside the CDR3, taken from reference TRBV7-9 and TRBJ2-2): DTGVSQNPRHKITKRGQNVTFRCDPISEHNRLYWYRQTLGQGPEFLTYFQNEAQLEKSRLLSDRFSAERPKGSFSTLEIQRTEQGDSAMYLCASSSSGGTGELFFGEGSRLTVL.

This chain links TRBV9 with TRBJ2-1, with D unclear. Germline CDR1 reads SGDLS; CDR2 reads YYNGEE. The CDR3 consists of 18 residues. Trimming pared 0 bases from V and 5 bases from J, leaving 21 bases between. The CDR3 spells CASSVAIRFGSGDNEQFF. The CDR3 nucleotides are TGTGCCAGCAGCGTAGCAATCCGCTTCGGAAGTGGGGACAATGAGCAGTTCTTC.

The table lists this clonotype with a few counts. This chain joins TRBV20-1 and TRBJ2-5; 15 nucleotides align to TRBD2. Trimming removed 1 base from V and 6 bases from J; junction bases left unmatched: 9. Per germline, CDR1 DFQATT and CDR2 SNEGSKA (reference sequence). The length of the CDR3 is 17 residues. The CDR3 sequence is CSARAGLAGGIEKTQYF. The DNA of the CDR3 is TGCAGTGCTAGAGCCGGACTAGCGGGGGGGATCGAGAAGACCCAGTACTTC.

CDR3 nucleotides: TGTGCCAGCAGCTCTCCCCCCAAGAACTGTCAGCCCCAGCATTTT. It encodes CASSSPPKNCQPQHF. This chain links TRBV7-3 with TRBJ1-5; unclear D gene. V was shortened by 4 bases and J by 6 bases, with 16 bases between the two germline ends. Germline CDR1 reads SGHTA; CDR2 reads FQGTGA. This CDR3 is 15 amino acids long.

The CDR3 DNA reads as TGTGCCAGCAGCCAAGAGGGGGGGGACCAAAGATTCTATGGCTACACCTTC. Protein sequence: CASSQEGGDQRFYGYTF. The chain is built from TRBV4-2 and TRBJ1-2; possibly TRBD1 for D (5 bases). V was pared by 0 bases and J by 4 bases, with 18 bases between. Germline V gives CDR1 LGHNA, CDR2 YNFKEQ. This CDR3 is built from 17 residues.

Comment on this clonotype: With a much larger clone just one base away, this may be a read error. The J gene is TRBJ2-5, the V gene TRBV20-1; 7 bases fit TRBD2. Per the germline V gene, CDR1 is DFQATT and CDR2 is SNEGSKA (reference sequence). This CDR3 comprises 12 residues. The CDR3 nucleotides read TGCAGCCCTACGGAGCGGGGTGAGACCCGGTACTTC. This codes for CSPTERGETRYF.

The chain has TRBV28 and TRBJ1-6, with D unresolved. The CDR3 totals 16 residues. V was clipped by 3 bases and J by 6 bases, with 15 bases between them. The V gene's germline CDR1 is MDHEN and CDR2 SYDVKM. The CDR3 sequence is CASSFLPRTTNSPLHF. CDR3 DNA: TGTGCCAGCAGTTTTCTGCCTAGGACTACTAATTCACCCCTCCACTTT.

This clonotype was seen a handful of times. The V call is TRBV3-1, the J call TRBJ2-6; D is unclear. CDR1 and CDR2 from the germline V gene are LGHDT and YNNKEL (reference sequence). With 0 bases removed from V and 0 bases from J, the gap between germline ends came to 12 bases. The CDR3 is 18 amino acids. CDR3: CASSQDIGGSSGANVLTF. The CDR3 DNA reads TGTGCCAGCAGCCAAGATATAGGCGGCAGCTCTGGGGCCAACGTCCTGACTTTC.

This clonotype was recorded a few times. The CDR3 DNA follows: TGTGCCAGCATTCCTGTCCGGACAGCCGATGAGGGAAACACCATATATTTT. Protein product: CASIPVRTADEGNTIYF. The chain combines TRBV6-1 with TRBJ1-3; perhaps TRBD1 as D (6 bases). The length of the CDR3 is 17 residues. CDR1 MNHNS and CDR2 SASEGT come from the germline V gene. The V gene lost 7 bases and the J gene lost 4 bases, with 23 bases spanning the gap.

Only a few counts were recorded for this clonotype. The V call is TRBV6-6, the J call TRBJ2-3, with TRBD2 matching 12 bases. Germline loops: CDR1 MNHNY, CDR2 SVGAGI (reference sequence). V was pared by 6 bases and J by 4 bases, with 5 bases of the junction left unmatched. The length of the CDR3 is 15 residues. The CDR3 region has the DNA TGTGCCAGCAGACGGCTAGCGGGAGGGCCAGATACGCAGTATTTT. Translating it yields CASRRLAGGPDTQYF.